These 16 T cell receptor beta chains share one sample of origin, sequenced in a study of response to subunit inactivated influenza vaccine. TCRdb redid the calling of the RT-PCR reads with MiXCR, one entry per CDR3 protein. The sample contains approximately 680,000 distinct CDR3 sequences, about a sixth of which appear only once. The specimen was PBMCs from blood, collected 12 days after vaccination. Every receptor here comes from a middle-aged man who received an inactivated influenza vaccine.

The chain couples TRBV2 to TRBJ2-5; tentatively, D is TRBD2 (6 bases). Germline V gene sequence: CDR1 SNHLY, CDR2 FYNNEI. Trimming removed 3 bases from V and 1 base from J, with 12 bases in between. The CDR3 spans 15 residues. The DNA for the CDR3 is TGTGCCAGCAGTGACCCCCGGGAGATCCAAGAGACCCAGTACTTC. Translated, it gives CASSDPREIQETQYF.

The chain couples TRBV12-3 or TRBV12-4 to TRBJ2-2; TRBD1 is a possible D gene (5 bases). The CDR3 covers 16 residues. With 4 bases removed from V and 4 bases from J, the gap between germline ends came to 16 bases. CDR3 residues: CASSSSRGSFTGELFF. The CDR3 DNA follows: TGTGCCAGCAGTTCGTCAAGGGGTTCGTTCACCGGGGAGCTGTTTTTT.

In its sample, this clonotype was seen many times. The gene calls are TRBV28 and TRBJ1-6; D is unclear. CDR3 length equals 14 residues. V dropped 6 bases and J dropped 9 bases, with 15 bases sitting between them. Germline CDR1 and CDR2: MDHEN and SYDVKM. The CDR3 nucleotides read TGTGCCAGCAGGCCAACAACAAAGGTTTCACCCCTCCACTTT. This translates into CASRPTTKVSPLHF. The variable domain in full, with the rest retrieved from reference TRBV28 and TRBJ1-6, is DVKVTQSSRYLVKRTGEKVFLECVQDMDHENMFWYRQDPGLGLRLIYFSYDVKMKEKGDIPEGYSVSREKKERFSLILESASTNQTSMYLCASRPTTKVSPLHFGNGTRLTVT.

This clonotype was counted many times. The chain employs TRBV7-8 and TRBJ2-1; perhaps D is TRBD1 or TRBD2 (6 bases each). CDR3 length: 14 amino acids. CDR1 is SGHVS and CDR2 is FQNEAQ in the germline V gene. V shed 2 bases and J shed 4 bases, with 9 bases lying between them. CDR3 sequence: CASSLRGAYNEQFF. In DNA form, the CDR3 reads TGTGCCAGCAGCTTAAGGGGGGCTTACAATGAGCAGTTCTTC.

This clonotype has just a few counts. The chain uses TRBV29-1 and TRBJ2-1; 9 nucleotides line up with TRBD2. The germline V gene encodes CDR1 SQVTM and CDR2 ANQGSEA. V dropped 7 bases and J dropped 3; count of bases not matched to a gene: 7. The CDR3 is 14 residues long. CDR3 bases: TGCAGCGCTTTAGCGGGAGAAGGCTACAATGAGCAGTTCTTC. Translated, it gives CSALAGEGYNEQFF.

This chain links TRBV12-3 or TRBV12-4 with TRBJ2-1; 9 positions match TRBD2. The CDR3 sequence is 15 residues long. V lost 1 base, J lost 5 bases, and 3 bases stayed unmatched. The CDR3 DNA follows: TGTGCCAGCAGTTTAGGGACTAGCGTCCACAATGAGCAGTTCTTC. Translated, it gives CASSLGTSVHNEQFF.

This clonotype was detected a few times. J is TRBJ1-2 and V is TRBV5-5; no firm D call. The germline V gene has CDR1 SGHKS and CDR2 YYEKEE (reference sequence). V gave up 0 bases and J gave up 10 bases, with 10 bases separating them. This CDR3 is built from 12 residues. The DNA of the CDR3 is TGTGCCAGCAGCTTGGCCCGAGAAGACTACACCTTC. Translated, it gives CASSLAREDYTF.

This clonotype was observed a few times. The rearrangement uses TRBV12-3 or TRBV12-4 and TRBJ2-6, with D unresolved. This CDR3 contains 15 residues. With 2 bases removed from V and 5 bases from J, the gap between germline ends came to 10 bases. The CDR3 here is CASSLWAVRANVLTF. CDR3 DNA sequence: TGTGCCAGCAGTTTATGGGCGGTACGGGCCAACGTCCTGACTTTC.

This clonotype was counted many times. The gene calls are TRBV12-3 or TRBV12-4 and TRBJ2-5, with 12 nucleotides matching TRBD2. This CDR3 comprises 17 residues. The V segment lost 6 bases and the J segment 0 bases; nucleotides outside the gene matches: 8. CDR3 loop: CASRIRTSGEYQETQYF. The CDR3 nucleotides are TGTGCCAGCAGGATTAGGACTAGCGGGGAGTACCAAGAGACCCAGTACTTC.

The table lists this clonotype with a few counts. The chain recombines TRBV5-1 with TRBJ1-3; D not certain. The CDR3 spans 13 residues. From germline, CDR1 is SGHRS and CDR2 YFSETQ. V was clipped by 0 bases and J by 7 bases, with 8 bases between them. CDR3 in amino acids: CASSLDRSNTIYF. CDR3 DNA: TGCGCCAGCAGCTTGGACCGGTCTAACACCATATATTTT.

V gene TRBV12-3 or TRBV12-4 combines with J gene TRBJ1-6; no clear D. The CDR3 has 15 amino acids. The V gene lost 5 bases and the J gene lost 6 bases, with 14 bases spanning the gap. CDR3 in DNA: TGTGCCAGCAGTCCTCCGGGCCTGTCTAATTCACCCCTCCACTTT. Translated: CASSPPGLSNSPLHF.

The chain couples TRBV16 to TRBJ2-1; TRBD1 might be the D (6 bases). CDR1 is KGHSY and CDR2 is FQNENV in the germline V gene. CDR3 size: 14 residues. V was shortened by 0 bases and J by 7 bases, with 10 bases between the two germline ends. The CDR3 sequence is CASSQSRQVNEQFF. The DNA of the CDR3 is TGTGCCAGCAGCCAATCCCGACAGGTTAATGAGCAGTTCTTC.

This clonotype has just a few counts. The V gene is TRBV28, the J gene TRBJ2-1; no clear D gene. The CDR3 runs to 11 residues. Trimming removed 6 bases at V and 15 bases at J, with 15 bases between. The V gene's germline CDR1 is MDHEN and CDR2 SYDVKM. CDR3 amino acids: CASRTPRAAFF. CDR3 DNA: TGTGCCAGCAGGACCCCCCGGGCGGCGTTCTTC.

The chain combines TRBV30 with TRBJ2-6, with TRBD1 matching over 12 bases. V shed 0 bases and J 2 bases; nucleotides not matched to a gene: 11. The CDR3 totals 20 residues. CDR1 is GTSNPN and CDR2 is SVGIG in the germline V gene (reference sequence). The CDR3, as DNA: TGTGCCTGGAGTGTATCGGGATTCGGGACAGGGGGCGCTGGGGCCAACGTCCTGACTTTC. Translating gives CAWSVSGFGTGGAGANVLTF.

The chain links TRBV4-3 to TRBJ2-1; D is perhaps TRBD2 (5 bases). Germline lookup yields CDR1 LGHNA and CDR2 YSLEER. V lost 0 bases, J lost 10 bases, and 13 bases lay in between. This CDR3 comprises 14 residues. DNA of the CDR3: TGCGCCAGCAGCCAAGACTCGATGCCGGGGGAGCAGTTCTTC. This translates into CASSQDSMPGEQFF.

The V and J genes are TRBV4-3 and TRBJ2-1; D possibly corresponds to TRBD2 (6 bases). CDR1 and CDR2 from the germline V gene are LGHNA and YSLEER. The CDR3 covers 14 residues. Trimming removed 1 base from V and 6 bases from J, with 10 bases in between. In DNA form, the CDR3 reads TGCGCCAGCAGCCAAGTTGACGGGGGCAATGAGCAGTTCTTC. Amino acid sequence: CASSQVDGGNEQFF.